This TCR beta chain is from a study of blood T cell repertoires in COVID-19. Study-level information: The study drew acute and convalescent COVID-19 samples from the United States, Italy and Spain. Nucleic acid was either cDNA or gDNA, and it came from T cells, B-cell-depleted T cells, or PBMCs.

The Seattle site enrolled patients during active infection and followed them longitudinally. Original analysis: Amplification from reference gene primers served as the basis for estimated nucleated cell counts. The repertoire was sequenced with immunoSEQ multiplex PCR; TCRdb's copy has only in-frame clones and lacks some. V and J calls and clone size follow that table, whereas D and trimming were derived from the DNA. The sample has about 89,000 clones; nearly 80% are singletons. This clonotype originated in a man in his 70s with COVID-19, enrolled during active disease. The sequencing input was peripheral blood.

This CDR3 reads CASSLTVEGQFF. The CDR3, as DNA: TGTGCCAGCAGTCTCACTGTAGAGGGGCAGTTCTTC. This sequence joins TRBV28 and TRBJ2-1, with D perhaps matching TRBD2 (5 bases). Germline assignment: CDR1 MDHEN and CDR2 SYDVKM. Trimming stripped 5 bases from V and 12 bases from J, with 14 bases between. This CDR3 spans 12 amino acids. Full variable domain (missing parts from reference TRBV28 and TRBJ2-1): DVKVTQSSRYLVKRTGEKVFLECVQDMDHENMFWYRQDPGLGLRLIYFSYDVKMKEKGDIPEGYSVSREKKERFSLILESASTNQTSMYLCASSLTVEGQFFGPGTRLTVL.